One and the same sample provided the 21 T cell receptor beta chains below, sequenced in a study of blood T cells in healthy people across ages. PCR was performed a second time for roughly 7 to 12 cycles using a sample-barcoded 5' primer and a J-beta primer mix. TCRdb processed the 5' RACE reads anew with MiXCR; each CDR3 protein has one entry. The data contain 780,000 or so distinct CDR3 sequences, around three fifths of them seen just once; the ten biggest clones take up roughly 25%. Material for sequencing was blood. All receptors come from a man aged 35 to 55 in good health.

The genes are TRBV21-1 and TRBJ2-7; the table's D call of TRBD1 was not tested on the DNA. TRBV21-1 represents a pseudogene. There are 19 residues in the CDR3. DNA of the CDR3: TGTGCCAGCAGTAAGGGACAAGGGGTTTGCAGGGGGTACTCCTACGAGCAGTACTTC. Translation gives CASSKGQGVCRGYSYEQYF.

This clonotype has more than one count but fewer than ten. This chain uses TRBV9 with TRBJ2-1; possibly TRBD1 for D (5 bases). This CDR3 is 13 amino acids long. Germline values: CDR1 SGDLS, CDR2 YYNGEE. V was cut by 3 bases and J by 8 bases, with 12 bases left in between. The CDR3 is CASSGRRADEQFF. DNA of the CDR3: TGTGCCAGCAGCGGCCGCAGGGCCGATGAGCAGTTCTTC.

The chain's CDR3 is CASSLAGSNYEQYF. The CDR3 DNA sequence: TGCGCCAGCAGCTTGGCCGGGAGCAACTACGAGCAGTACTTC. The chain recombines TRBV5-1 with TRBJ2-7; possible D gene TRBD2, 6 bases. Germline V gives CDR1 SGHRS, CDR2 YFSETQ. The CDR3 loop spans 14 amino acids. The germline V and J ends were trimmed by 0 bases and 3 bases, with 10 bases remaining between them.

The rearrangement uses TRBV5-1 and TRBJ2-1, with TRBD1 matching 7 bases. The germline V gene has CDR1 SGHRS and CDR2 YFSETQ. The CDR3 consists of 15 residues. The V gene end was trimmed by 3 bases and the J gene end by 5 bases; junction bases not matched to a gene: 8. The CDR3, as DNA: TGCGCCAGCAGCTCTTGGACAGGAGGTCACAATGAGCAGTTCTTC. Its translation: CASSSWTGGHNEQFF.

This chain joins TRBV20-1 and TRBJ1-1, with D possibly TRBD1 on 6 matching bases. Germline V lookup: CDR1 DFQATT, CDR2 SNEGSKA (reference sequence). The CDR3 is 13 amino acids. V was shortened by 2 bases and J by 7 bases, with 14 bases between the two germline ends. The CDR3 loop is CSARRTAAYEAFF. In DNA, the CDR3 is TGCAGTGCTAGACGGACAGCAGCCTATGAAGCTTTCTTT.

This clonotype has only one observation. V is TRBV12-3 or TRBV12-4 and J is TRBJ2-1; 11 nucleotides align to TRBD2. J was trimmed by 0 bases and V by 7 bases; bases with no gene match: 14. The CDR3 is 19 residues long. CDR3 region: CASTLRSLAGGSSYNEQFF. The DNA for the CDR3 is TGTGCCAGCACTCTACGGTCTCTAGCGGGGGGATCCTCCTACAATGAGCAGTTCTTC.

This clonotype was recorded a few times. The chain recombines TRBV20-1 with TRBJ2-3; D perhaps matches TRBD2 (7 bases). The germline CDR1 and CDR2 sequences are DFQATT and SNEGSKA (reference sequence). V shed 6 bases and J shed 0 bases, with 13 bases lying between them. The CDR3 length is 14 residues. CDR3 bases: TGCAGTGCCCCGGGGGGCGCTAGCACAGATACGCAGTATTTT. Its translation is CSAPGGASTDTQYF.

This clonotype was counted a few times. The gene calls are TRBV4-3 and TRBJ2-7; no clear D gene. The CDR3 sequence is 14 residues long. The germline V and J ends were trimmed by 1 base and 3 bases, with 10 bases remaining between them. Germline CDR1 is LGHNA and CDR2 is YSLEER. The CDR3: CASSQGQYDYEQYF. The CDR3 DNA follows: TGCGCCAGCAGCCAAGGGCAGTACGACTACGAGCAGTACTTC.

In its sample, this clonotype was seen once. This rearrangement joins TRBV6-1 to TRBJ2-7; tentative D call: TRBD2 (7 bases). The V and J ends lost 6 bases and 4 bases respectively, with 22 bases between them. Looked up from germline, CDR1 is MNHNS and CDR2 is SASEGT. The CDR3 is made up of 16 amino acids. The CDR3 region is CASRDYRAGGIYEQYF. Written as DNA, the CDR3 is TGTGCCAGCAGGGATTACAGGGCCGGGGGGATTTACGAGCAGTACTTC.

The chain employs TRBV24-1 and TRBJ2-1, with no clear D. Near its end, the DNA agrees better with TRBJ2-7, so the J call may be wrong. This CDR3 comprises 13 residues. Germline CDR1 and CDR2: KGHDR and SFDVKD. The CDR3 spells CATSGHTYNEQYF. The CDR3 DNA follows: TGTGCCACCAGTGGCCATACCTACAATGAGCAGTACTTC.

J is TRBJ2-4 and V is TRBV28; no reliable D call. V was pared by 6 bases and J by 6 bases, with 18 bases between. Germline V lookup: CDR1 MDHEN, CDR2 SYDVKM. There are 15 residues in the CDR3. Here the CDR3 reads CASSIAPGTLNIQYF. The CDR3 DNA sequence: TGTGCCAGCAGCATAGCTCCCGGTACCCTAAACATTCAGTACTTC.

This clonotype was seen only a few times. V and J are TRBV4-3 and TRBJ2-3; 11 bases line up with TRBD2. The CDR3 spans 16 residues. The germline CDR1 and CDR2 sequences are LGHNA and YSLEER. The V gene end was trimmed by 1 base and the J gene end by 4 bases; junction bases not matched to a gene: 4. CDR3 amino acids: CASSQATSGRADTQYF. CDR3 DNA: TGCGCCAGCAGCCAAGCTACTAGCGGGAGAGCAGATACGCAGTATTTT.

The V gene is TRBV6-2 or TRBV6-3, the J gene TRBJ2-5; 15 bases map to TRBD2. The CDR3 is 18 amino acids. The germline V gene has CDR1 MNHEY and CDR2 SVGEGT. The V segment lost 5 bases and the J segment 5 bases; nucleotides outside the gene matches: 12. CDR3 nucleotides: TGTGCCAGCAGTACCATCGGGACTAGCGGGAGGACGAGGGAGACCCAGTACTTC. This encodes CASSTIGTSGRTRETQYF.

This chain uses TRBV5-4 with TRBJ2-5, with D perhaps TRBD2 (6 bases). V was clipped by 7 bases and J by 5 bases, with 12 bases between them. The CDR3 covers 12 residues. Germline assignment: CDR1 SGHNT and CDR2 YYREEE (reference sequence). CDR3 region: CASGIGGETQYF. The CDR3 region has the DNA TGTGCCAGCGGGATTGGGGGGGAGACCCAGTACTTC.

The rearrangement links TRBV20-1 to TRBJ2-7; D perhaps matches TRBD2 (5 bases). Looked up from germline, CDR1 is DFQATT and CDR2 is SNEGSKA (reference sequence). V lost 4 bases and J lost 2, with 9 bases in between. The CDR3 length is 12 residues. The CDR3 nucleotides read TGCAGTGCTAAAAAGGGAGCCTACGAGCAGTACTTC. Amino acid sequence: CSAKKGAYEQYF.

This chain connects TRBV20-1 to TRBJ2-4; TRBD1 aligns across 9 bases. The DNA matches TRBJ2-7 better at its end, which makes the J call doubtful. Germline CDR1 reads DFQATT; CDR2 reads SNEGSKA (reference sequence). This CDR3 spans 13 amino acids. CDR3: CSAIRDRGYEQYF. The CDR3 bases are TGCAGTGCTATTCGAGACAGGGGGTACGAGCAGTACTTC.

The V gene is TRBV7-8, the J gene TRBJ1-5; TRBD1 aligns across 9 bases. After removal of 10 bases from V and 7 bases from J, the junction contained 8 bases not matched to a gene. CDR3 length equals 13 residues. Germline V gene lookup returns CDR1 SGHVS and CDR2 FQNEAQ. As DNA, the CDR3 is TGTGCCACCGGGACAGGGTTGTACCAGCCCCAGCATTTT. It translates to CATGTGLYQPQHF.

CDR3 protein: CASSSTGGARAFF. The CDR3 coding sequence is TGTGCCAGCAGTTCAACAGGGGGCGCTAGGGCTTTCTTT. This chain connects TRBV27 to TRBJ1-1; 9 bases are shared with TRBD1. Losses at the gene ends were 4 bases for V and 11 bases for J; bases not matched to a gene: 8. Germline V CDR1 and CDR2: MNHEY, SMNVEV (reference sequence). This CDR3 region has 13 residues.

This clonotype was detected only once. The rearrangement joins TRBV5-1 to TRBJ2-1; no firm D call. Germline lookup yields CDR1 SGHRS and CDR2 YFSETQ. Trimming shortened V by 2 bases and J by 2 bases, and 8 bases separated the two germline ends. The CDR3 has 14 amino acids. The CDR3 DNA sequence: TGCGCCAGCAGCTTCCCGGGTCCCTACAATGAGCAGTTCTTC. This translates into CASSFPGPYNEQFF.

This rearrangement joins TRBV9 to TRBJ2-4; tentatively, D is TRBD1 or TRBD2 (7 bases each). The CDR3 has 14 residues. The V end lost 3 bases, the J end lost 6 bases, and 13 bases lay between the germline ends. Germline values: CDR1 SGDLS, CDR2 YYNGEE. CDR3 loop: CASSATGEGNIQYF. The CDR3 coding sequence is TGTGCCAGCAGCGCCACAGGGGAGGGAAACATTCAGTACTTC.

J is TRBJ2-3 and V is TRBV6-4; TRBD2 agrees at 11 bases. The length of the CDR3 is 17 residues. After removal of 4 bases from V and 1 base from J, the junction contained 7 bases not matched to a gene. The germline V gene encodes CDR1 MRHNA and CDR2 SNTAGT. In DNA, the CDR3 is TGTGCCAGCAGTGCTAGCGGGGGGTCCCCCCGCACAGATACGCAGTATTTT. It is translated as CASSASGGSPRTDTQYF.